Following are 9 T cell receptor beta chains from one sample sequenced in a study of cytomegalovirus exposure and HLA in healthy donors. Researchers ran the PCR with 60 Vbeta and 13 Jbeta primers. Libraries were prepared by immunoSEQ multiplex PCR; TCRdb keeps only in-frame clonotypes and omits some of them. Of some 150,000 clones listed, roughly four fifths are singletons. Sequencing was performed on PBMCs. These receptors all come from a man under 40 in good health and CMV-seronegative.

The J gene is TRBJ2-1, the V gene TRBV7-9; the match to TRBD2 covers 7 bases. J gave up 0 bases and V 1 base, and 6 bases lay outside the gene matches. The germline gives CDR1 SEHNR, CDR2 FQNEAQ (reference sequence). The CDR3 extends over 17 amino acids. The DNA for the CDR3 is TGTGCCAGCAGCTTAGACGGCGGGAGCCCCTCCTACAATGAGCAGTTCTTC. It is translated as CASSLDGGSPSYNEQFF.

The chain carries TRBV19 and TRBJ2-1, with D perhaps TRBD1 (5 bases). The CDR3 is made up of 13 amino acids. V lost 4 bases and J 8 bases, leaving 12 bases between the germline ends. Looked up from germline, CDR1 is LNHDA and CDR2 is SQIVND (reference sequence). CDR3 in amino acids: CASSTRQGDEQFF. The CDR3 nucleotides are TGTGCCAGTAGTACACGCCAGGGCGATGAGCAGTTCTTC.

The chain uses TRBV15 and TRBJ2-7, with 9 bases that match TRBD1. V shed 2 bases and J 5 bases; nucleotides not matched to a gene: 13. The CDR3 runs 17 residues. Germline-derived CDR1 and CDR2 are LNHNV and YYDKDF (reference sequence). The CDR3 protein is CATSRTTPGQGFNEQYF. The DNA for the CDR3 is TGTGCCACCAGCAGAACCACCCCGGGACAGGGATTCAACGAGCAGTACTTC.

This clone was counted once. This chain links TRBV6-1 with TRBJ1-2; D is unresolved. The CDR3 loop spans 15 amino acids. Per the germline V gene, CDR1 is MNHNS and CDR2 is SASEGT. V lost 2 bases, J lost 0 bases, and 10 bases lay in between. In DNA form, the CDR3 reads TGTGCCAGCAGTGAAAAGTCAGGTCCTAACTATGGCTACACCTTC. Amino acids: CASSEKSGPNYGYTF.

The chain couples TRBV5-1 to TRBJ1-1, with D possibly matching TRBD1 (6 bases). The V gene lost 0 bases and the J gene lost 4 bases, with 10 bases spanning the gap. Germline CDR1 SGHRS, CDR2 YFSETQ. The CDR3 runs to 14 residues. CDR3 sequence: CASSLETGPTEAFF. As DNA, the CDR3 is TGCGCCAGCAGCTTGGAGACAGGCCCCACTGAAGCTTTCTTT.

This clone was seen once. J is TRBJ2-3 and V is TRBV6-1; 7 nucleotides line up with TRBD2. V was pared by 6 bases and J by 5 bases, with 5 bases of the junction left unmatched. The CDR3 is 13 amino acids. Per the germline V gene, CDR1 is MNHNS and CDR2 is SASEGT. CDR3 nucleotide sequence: TGTGCCAGCAGCGAGCGGGGTAAAGATACGCAGTATTTT. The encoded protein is CASSERGKDTQYF.

In DNA, the CDR3 is TGTGCCAGTAGTATAGAAGGAAATACGGGGGGCACTGAAGCTTTCTTT. Its translation: CASSIEGNTGGTEAFF. This chain connects TRBV19 to TRBJ1-1; possible D gene TRBD1, 5 bases. The germline V and J ends were trimmed by 0 bases and 4 bases, with 15 bases remaining between them. This CDR3 has 16 amino acids. The germline V gene encodes CDR1 LNHDA and CDR2 SQIVND (reference sequence).

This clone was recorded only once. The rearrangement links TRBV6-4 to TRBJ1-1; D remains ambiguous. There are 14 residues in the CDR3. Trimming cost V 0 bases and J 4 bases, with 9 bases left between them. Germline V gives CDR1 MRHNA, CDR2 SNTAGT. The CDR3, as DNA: TGTGCCAGCAGTGACTCTCCGGGAGCCACTGAAGCTTTCTTT. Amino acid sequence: CASSDSPGATEAFF.

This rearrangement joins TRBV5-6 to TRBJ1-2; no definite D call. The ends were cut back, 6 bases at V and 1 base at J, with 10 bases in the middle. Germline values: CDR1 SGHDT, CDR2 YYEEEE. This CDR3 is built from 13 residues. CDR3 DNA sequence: TGTGCCAGCACCGAGGTCCTTAACTATGGCTACACCTTC. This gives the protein CASTEVLNYGYTF.